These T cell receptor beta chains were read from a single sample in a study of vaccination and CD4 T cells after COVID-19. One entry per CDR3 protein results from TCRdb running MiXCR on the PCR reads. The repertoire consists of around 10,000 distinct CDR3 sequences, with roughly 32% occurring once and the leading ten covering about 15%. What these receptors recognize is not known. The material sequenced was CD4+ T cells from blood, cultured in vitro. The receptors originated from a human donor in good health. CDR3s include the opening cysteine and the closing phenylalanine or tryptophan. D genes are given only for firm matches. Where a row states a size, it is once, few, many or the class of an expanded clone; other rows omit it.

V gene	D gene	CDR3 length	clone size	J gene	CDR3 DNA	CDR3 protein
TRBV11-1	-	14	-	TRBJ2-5	TGTGCCAGCAGCTCTGTCAGCTCCCAAGAGACCCAGTACTTC	CASSSVSSQETQYF
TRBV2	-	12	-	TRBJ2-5	TGTGCCAGCAGTGAGGTGGAAGAGACCCAGTACTTC	CASSEVEETQYF
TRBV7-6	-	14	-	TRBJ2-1	TGTGCCAGCAGCTCCAACGGGGGTATAGATGAGCAGTTCTTC	CASSSNGGIDEQFF
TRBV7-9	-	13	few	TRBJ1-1	TGTGCCAGCAGCCCTACAGGGAACACTGAAGCTTTCTTT	CASSPTGNTEAFF
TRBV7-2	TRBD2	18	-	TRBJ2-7	TGTGCCAGCAGCTTAGTAAGGCTAGCGGGAGAGCACTCCTACGAGCAGTACTTC	CASSLVRLAGEHSYEQYF
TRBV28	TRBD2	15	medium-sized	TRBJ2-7	TGTGCCAGCAGTTTAGGAGGGGGACTAGCCTACGAGCAGTACTTC	CASSLGGGLAYEQYF
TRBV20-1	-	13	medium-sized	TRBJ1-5	TGCAGTGTCGGTGGGCAGCTCAATCAGCCCCAGCATTTT	CSVGGQLNQPQHF
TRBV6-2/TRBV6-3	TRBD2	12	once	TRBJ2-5	TGTGCCGGCGGCGGGAGTGAGGAGACCCAGTACTTC	CAGGGSEETQYF
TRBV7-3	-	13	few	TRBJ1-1	TGTGCCAGCAGCTTAAGGGCGAACACTGAAGCTTTCTTT	CASSLRANTEAFF
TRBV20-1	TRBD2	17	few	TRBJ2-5	TGCAGTGTTTCCCGGCTAGCGGGAGTTCGGGGTAAAGAGACCCAGTACTTC	CSVSRLAGVRGKETQYF
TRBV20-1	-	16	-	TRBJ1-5	TGCAGTGCTAGAGATTTCCTAGACCCGCCCAATCGGCCCCAGCATTTT	CSARDFLDPPNRPQHF
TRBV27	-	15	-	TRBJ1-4	TGTGCCAGCAGTTTATCGGCAGGCAAGAATGAAAAACTGTTTTTT	CASSLSAGKNEKLFF